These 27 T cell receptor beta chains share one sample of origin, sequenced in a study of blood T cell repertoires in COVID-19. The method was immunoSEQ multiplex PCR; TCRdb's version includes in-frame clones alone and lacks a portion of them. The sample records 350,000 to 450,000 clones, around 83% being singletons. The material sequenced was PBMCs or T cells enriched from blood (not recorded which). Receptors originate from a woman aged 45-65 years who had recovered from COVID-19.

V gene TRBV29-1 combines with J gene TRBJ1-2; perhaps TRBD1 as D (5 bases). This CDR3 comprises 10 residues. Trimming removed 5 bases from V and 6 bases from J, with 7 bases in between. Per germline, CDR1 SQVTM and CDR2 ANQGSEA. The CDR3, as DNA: TGCAGCGTTCCCAGGGATGGCTACACCTTC. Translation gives CSVPRDGYTF.

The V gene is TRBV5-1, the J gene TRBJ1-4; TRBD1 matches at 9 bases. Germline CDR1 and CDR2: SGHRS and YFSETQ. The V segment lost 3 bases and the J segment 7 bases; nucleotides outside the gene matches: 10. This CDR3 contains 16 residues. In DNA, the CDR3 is TGCGCCAGCAGCTCACAACCGGGACAGGGTTTTGAAAAACTGTTTTTT. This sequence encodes CASSSQPGQGFEKLFF. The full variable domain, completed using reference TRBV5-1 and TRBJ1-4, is KAGVTQTPRYLIKTRGQQVTLSCSPISGHRSVSWYQQTPGQGLQFLFEYFSETQRNKGNFPGRFSGRQFSNSRSEMNVSTLELGDSALYLCASSSQPGQGFEKLFFGSGTQLSVL.

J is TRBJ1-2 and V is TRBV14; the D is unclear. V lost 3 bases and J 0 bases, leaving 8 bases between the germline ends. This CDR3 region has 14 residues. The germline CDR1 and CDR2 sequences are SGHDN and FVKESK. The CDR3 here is CASSQTRANYGYTF. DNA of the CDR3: TGTGCCAGCAGCCAGACGAGGGCTAACTATGGCTACACCTTC. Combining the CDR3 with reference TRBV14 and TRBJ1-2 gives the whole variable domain EAGVTQFPSHSVIEKGQTVTLRCDPISGHDNLYWYRRVMGKEIKFLLHFVKESKQDESGMPNNRFLAERTGGTYSTLKVQPAELEDSGVYFCASSQTRANYGYTFGSGTRLTVV.

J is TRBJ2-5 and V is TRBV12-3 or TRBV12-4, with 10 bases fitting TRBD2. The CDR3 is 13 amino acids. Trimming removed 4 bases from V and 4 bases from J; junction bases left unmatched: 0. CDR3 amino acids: CASSWTSGETQYF. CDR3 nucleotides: TGTGCCAGCAGTTGGACTAGCGGAGAGACCCAGTACTTC.

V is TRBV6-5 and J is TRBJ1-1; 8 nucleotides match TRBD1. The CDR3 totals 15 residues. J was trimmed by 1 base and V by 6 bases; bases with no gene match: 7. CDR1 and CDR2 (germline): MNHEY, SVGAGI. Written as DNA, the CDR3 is TGTGCCAGCAGGTGGACCGGGACAGGGAACACTGAAGCTTTCTTT. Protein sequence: CASRWTGTGNTEAFF.

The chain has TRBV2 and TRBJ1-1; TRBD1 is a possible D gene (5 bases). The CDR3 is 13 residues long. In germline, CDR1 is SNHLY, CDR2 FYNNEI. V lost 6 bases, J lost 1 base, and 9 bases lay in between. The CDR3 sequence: CASRTDKNTEAFF. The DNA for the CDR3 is TGTGCCAGCAGGACGGACAAGAACACTGAAGCTTTCTTT. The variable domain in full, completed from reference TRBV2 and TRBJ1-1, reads EPEVTQTPSHQVTQMGQEVILRCVPISNHLYFYWYRQILGQKVEFLVSFYNNEISEKSEIFDDQFSVERPDGSNFTLKIRSTKLEDSAMYFCASRTDKNTEAFFGQGTRLTVV.

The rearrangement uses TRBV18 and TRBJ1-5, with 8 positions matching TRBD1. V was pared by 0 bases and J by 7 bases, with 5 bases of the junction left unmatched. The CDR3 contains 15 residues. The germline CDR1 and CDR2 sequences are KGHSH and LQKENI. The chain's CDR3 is CASSPPRTGIQPQHF. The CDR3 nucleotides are TGTGCCAGCTCACCACCCAGGACAGGGATCCAGCCCCAGCATTTT.

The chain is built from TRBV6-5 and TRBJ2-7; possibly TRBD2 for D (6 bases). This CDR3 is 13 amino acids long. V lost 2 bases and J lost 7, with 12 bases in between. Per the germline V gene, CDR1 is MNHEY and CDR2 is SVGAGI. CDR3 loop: CASSYPGLREQYF. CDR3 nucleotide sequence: TGTGCCAGCAGTTACCCGGGACTCAGGGAGCAGTACTTC.

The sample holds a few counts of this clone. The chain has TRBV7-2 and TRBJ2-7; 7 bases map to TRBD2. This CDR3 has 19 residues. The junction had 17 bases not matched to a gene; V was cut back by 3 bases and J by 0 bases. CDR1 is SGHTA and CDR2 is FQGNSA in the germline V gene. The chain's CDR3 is CASSFARRGGGPLSYEQYF. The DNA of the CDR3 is TGTGCCAGCAGCTTCGCCCGGAGGGGCGGGGGTCCCCTCTCCTACGAGCAGTACTTC.

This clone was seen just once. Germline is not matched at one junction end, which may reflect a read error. The CDR3 region is CAISESAVLPNTMHF. CDR3 bases: TGTGCCATCAGTGAGTCCGCGGTCCTCCCCAACACCATGCATTTT. This chain joins TRBV10-3 and TRBJ1-3; D is ambiguous. Looked up from germline, CDR1 is ENHRY and CDR2 is SYGVKD. CDR3 size: 15 residues.

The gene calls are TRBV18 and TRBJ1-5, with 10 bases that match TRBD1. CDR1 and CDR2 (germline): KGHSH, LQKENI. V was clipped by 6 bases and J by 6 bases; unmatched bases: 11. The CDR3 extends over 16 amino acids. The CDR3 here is CASSYTGTGAFQPQHF. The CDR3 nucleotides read TGTGCCAGCTCTTATACCGGGACAGGGGCTTTTCAGCCCCAGCATTTT.

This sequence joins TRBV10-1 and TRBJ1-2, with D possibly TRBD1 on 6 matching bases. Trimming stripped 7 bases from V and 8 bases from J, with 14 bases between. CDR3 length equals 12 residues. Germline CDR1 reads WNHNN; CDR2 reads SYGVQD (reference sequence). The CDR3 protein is CASIYNRDGYTF. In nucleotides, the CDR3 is TGCGCCAGCATATACAACAGGGACGGCTACACCTTC.

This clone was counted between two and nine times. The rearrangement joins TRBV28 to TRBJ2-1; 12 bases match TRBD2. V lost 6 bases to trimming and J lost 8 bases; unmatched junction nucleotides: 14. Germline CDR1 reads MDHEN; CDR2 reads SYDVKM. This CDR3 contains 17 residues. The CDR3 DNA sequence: TGTGCCAGCAGCCCGAATAGACTAGCGGGAGTAAAGGATGAGCAGTTCTTC. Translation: CASSPNRLAGVKDEQFF.

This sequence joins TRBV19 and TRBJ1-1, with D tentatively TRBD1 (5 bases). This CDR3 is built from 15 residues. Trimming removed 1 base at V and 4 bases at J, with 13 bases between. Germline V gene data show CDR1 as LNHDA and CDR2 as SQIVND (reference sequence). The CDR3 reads CASSIVRGSGTEAFF. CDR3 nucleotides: TGTGCCAGTAGTATAGTAAGGGGCTCGGGCACTGAAGCTTTCTTT.

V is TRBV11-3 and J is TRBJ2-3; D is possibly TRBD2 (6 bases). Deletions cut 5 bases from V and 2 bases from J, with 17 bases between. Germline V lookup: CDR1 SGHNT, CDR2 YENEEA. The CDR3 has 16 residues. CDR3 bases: TGTGCCAGCAGCCGGGGGTGGGACCCTTCCACAGATACGCAGTATTTT. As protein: CASSRGWDPSTDTQYF.

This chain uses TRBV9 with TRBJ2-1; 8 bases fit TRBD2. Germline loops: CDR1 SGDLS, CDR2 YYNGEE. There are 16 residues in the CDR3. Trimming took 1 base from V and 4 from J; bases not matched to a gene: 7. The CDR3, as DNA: TGTGCCAGCAGCGTACAGGCGGGGGGTGCTTACAATGAGCAGTTCTTC. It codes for CASSVQAGGAYNEQFF.

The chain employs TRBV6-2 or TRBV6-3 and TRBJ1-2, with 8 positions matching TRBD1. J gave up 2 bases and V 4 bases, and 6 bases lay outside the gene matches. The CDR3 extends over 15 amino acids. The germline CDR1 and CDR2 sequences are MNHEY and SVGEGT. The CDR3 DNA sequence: TGTGCCAGCAGTTTCGACAGGGGACAAAACTATGGCTACACCTTC. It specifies CASSFDRGQNYGYTF.

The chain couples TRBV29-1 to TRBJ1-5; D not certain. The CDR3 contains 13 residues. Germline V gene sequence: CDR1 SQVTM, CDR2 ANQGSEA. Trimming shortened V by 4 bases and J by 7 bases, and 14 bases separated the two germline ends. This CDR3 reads CSVGWQADQPQHF. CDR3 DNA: TGCAGCGTTGGCTGGCAGGCTGACCAGCCCCAGCATTTT. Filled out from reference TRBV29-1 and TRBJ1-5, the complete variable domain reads SAVISQKPSRDICQRGTSLTIQCQVDSQVTMMFWYRQQPGQSLTLIATANQGSEATYESGFVIDKFPISRPNLTFSTLTVSNMSPEDSSIYLCSVGWQADQPQHFGDGTRLSIL.

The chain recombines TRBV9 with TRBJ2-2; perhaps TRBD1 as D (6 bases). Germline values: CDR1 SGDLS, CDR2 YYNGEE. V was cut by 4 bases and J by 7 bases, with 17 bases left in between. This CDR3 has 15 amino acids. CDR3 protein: CASSPQAGGGGELFF. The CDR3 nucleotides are TGTGCCAGCAGCCCCCAGGCTGGGGGCGGCGGGGAGCTGTTTTTT.

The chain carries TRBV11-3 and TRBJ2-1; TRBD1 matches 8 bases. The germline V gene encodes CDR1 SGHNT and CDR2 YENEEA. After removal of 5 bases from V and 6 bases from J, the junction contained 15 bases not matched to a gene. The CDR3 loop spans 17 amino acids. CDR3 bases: TGTGCCAGCAGCCCCTACACGGGGTCGACAGGGGTCAATGAGCAGTTCTTC. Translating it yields CASSPYTGSTGVNEQFF.

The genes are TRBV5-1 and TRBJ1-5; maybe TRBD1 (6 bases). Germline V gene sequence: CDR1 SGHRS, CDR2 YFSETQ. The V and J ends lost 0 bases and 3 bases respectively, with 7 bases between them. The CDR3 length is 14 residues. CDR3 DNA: TGCGCCAGCAGCTTGGAGGGGGTCAATCAGCCCCAGCATTTT. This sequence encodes CASSLEGVNQPQHF. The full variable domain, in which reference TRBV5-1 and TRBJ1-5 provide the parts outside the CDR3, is KAGVTQTPRYLIKTRGQQVTLSCSPISGHRSVSWYQQTPGQGLQFLFEYFSETQRNKGNFPGRFSGRQFSNSRSEMNVSTLELGDSALYLCASSLEGVNQPQHFGDGTRLSIL.

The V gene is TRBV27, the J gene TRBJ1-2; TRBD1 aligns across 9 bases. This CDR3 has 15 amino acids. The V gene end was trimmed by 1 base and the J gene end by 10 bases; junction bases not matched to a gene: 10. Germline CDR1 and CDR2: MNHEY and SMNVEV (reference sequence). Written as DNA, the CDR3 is TGTGCCAGCAGTTTATTCGGGACAGGGAAAGAAGTCTACACCTTC. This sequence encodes CASSLFGTGKEVYTF.

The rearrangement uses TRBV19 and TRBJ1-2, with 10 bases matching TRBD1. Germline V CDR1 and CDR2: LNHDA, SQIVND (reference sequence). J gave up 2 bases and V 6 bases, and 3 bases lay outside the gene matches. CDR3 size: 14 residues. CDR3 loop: CASRRGQGNYGYTF. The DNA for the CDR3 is TGTGCCAGTAGGCGGGGACAGGGGAACTATGGCTACACCTTC.

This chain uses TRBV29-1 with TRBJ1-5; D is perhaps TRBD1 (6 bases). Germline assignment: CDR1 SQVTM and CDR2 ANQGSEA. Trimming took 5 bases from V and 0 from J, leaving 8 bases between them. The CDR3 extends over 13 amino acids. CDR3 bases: TGCAGCGTTTGGGACAATAGCAATCAGCCCCAGCATTTT. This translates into CSVWDNSNQPQHF.

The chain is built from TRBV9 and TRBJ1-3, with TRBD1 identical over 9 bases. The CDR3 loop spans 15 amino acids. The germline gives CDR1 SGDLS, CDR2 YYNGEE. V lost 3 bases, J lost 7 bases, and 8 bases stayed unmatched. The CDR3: CASSGRQGEVNTIYF. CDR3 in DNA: TGTGCCAGCAGCGGACGACAGGGGGAAGTTAACACCATATATTTT.

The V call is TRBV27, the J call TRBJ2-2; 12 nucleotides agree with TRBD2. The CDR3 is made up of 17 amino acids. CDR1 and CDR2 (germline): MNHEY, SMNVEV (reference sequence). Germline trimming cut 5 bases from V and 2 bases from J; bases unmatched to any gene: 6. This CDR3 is CASSATSGGINTGELFF. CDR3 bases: TGTGCCAGCAGTGCGACTAGCGGGGGAATCAACACCGGGGAGCTGTTTTTT.

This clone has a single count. The CDR3 sequence: CASSQGTGNQPQHF. CDR3 DNA sequence: TGTGCCAGCAGCCAAGGAACAGGTAATCAGCCCCAGCATTTT. This chain uses TRBV3-1 (or the pseudogene TRBV3-2) with TRBJ1-5, with D possibly TRBD1 on 5 matching bases. Germline values: CDR1 LGHDT, CDR2 YNNKEL (reference sequence). Trimming took 1 base from V and 4 from J, leaving 8 bases between them. CDR3 length: 14 residues.